A selection of T cell receptor beta chains follows, all from one sample in a study of blood T cell repertoires in COVID-19. Here immunoSEQ multiplex PCR was the method, and the copy in TCRdb shows in-frame clones only, minus some. The sample includes some 38,000 clones, more than 70% of them seen just once. Sequenced material: peripheral blood. All receptors derive from a man in his 60s with active or convalescent COVID-19. Both conserved end residues are trimmed from each CDR3.

v_call,cdr3_length,j_call,cdr3_aa
TRBV10-3,12,TRBJ1-1,ASQKGHPNTEAF
TRBV6-1,14,TRBJ1-5,ASSEWAGSINQPQH
TRBV28,13,TRBJ1-1,ASKGPGVLNTEAF
TRBV7-8,13,TRBJ2-4,ASSSQGGGENIQY
TRBV3-1/TRBV3-2,12,TRBJ1-2,ASSRRQGLYGYT
TRBV2,12,TRBJ1-2,ASSESREWGGYT
TRBV30,9,TRBJ1-1,ALTEITEAF
TRBV6-1,16,TRBJ2-1,ASSEVGAGGRVFREQF
TRBV7-9,12,TRBJ1-1,ASRGLTRDGRAF
TRBV4-3,14,TRBJ2-2,ASSPLPGSGTGELF
TRBV21-1,17,TRBJ2-2,ASTTRVLAGGPRTGELF